A selection of T cell receptor beta chains follows, all from one sample in a study of tumor T cells in aggressive B-cell lymphoma. TCRdb's copy holds only in-frame clones and misses some; the assay was immunoSEQ multiplex PCR. The sample holds roughly 860 clones, around 82% seen once. The sequenced sample was tumor tissue. These receptors were taken from an adult with diffuse large B cell lymphoma. Some clones in this sample may be carry-over from other donors' samples. Each CDR3 is given with its conserved first and last residue. The D gene is left open where the match is weak. Clone size appears in some rows only: once, few, many, or a class for an expanded clone.

size | D | J | V | CDR3 | DNA
NA | NA | TRBJ1-2 | TRBV30 | CAWSDPFGGKNGYTF | TGTGCCTGGAGTGATCCCTTTGGGGGCAAGAATGGCTACACCTTC
NA | TRBD1 | TRBJ2-7 | TRBV2 | CASSESGTGDHYEQYF | TGTGCCAGCAGTGAATCCGGGACAGGAGATCACTACGAGCAGTACTTC
NA | TRBD1 | TRBJ2-7 | TRBV11-2 | CASSLVGQATYEQYF | TGTGCCAGCAGCTTAGTCGGACAGGCAACCTACGAGCAGTACTTC
NA | TRBD2 | TRBJ2-1 | TRBV10-3 | CAISAPGLAGTSAHNEQFF | TGTGCCATCAGTGCACCGGGACTAGCGGGGACCTCTGCGCACAATGAGCAGTTCTTC
NA | NA | TRBJ2-7 | TRBV27 | CASSLSVQRYEQYF | TGTGCCAGCAGTTTATCGGTCCAGCGGTACGAGCAGTACTTC
NA | NA | TRBJ1-2 | TRBV7-9 | CASSPGQNYGYTF | TGTGCCAGCAGCCCAGGACAGAACTATGGCTACACCTTC
few | NA | TRBJ2-5 | TRBV20-1 | CSAPKHEAQYF | TGCAGTGCTCCAAAACACGAGGCCCAGTACTTC
NA | TRBD2 | TRBJ2-2 | TRBV27 | CASTVAGAPGELFF | TGTGCCAGCACCGTAGCGGGGGCCCCCGGGGAGCTGTTTTTT
NA | NA | TRBJ1-4 | TRBV5-1 | CASSSAGREDEKLFF | TGCGCCAGCAGCTCGGCGGGCAGGGAGGATGAAAAACTGTTTTTT
NA | NA | TRBJ2-3 | TRBV27 | CASSWGGLYTDTQYF | TGTGCCAGCAGTTGGGGGGGGCTATATACAGATACGCAGTATTTT
once | TRBD2 | TRBJ2-2 | TRBV7-9 | CASGLAGDTGELFF | TGTGCCAGCGGACTAGCGGGGGACACCGGGGAGCTGTTTTTT
NA | NA | TRBJ1-3 | TRBV7-2 | CASSLGPGTGNTIYF | TGTGCCAGCAGCTTAGGCCCAGGGACTGGAAACACCATATATTTT
NA | TRBD1 | TRBJ2-3 | TRBV18 | CASSPPRDSGTDTQYF | TGTGCCAGCTCACCACCCCGGGACAGTGGCACAGATACGCAGTATTTT
NA | NA | TRBJ2-5 | TRBV18 | CASSIRDDETQYF | TGTGCCAGCTCAATCAGGGATGATGAGACCCAGTACTTC
NA | TRBD2 | TRBJ2-1 | TRBV7-6 | CASSSLTSGGVDNEQFF | TGTGCCAGCAGCTCCTTGACTAGCGGGGGGGTGGACAATGAGCAGTTCTTC
NA | TRBD1 | TRBJ1-5 | TRBV19 | CASSTGGGNQPQHF | TGTGCCAGTAGTACAGGGGGTGGTAATCAGCCCCAGCATTTT
NA | NA | TRBJ1-1 | TRBV5-1 | CASSLAPGMNTEAFF | TGCGCCAGCAGCTTGGCCCCAGGAATGAACACTGAAGCTTTCTTT
once | TRBD1 | TRBJ1-2 | TRBV30 | CAWSAPGQGAIGYTF | TGTGCCTGGAGTGCCCCGGGACAGGGGGCGATTGGCTACACCTTC
NA | NA | TRBJ2-2 | TRBV7-9 | CASSPREDGELFF | TGTGCCAGCAGCCCCCGTGAGGACGGGGAGCTGTTTTTT
few | NA | TRBJ2-7 | TRBV21-1 | CASSASGGALDEQYF | TGTGCCAGCAGCGCAAGTGGGGGGGCTCTAGACGAGCAGTACTTC
NA | TRBD2 | TRBJ2-5 | TRBV27 | CASSAGLAPDQETQYF | TGTGCCAGCAGTGCCGGACTAGCGCCGGATCAAGAGACCCAGTACTTC
NA | NA | TRBJ2-7 | TRBV5-6 | CASRFQGSAYEQYF | TGTGCCAGCAGATTTCAGGGTTCCGCCTACGAGCAGTACTTC
NA | NA | TRBJ2-7 | TRBV6-1 | CASSEYGAATYEQYF | TGTGCCAGCAGTGAATATGGGGCTGCGACCTACGAGCAGTACTTC
NA | NA | TRBJ2-7 | TRBV5-8 | CASRDVRGLNYEQYF | TGTGCCAGCAGGGATGTTCGGGGACTGAACTACGAGCAGTACTTC
NA | NA | TRBJ1-2 | TRBV2 | CASSSRGFNYGYTF | TGTGCCAGCAGTTCACGGGGGTTTAACTATGGCTACACCTTC
NA | TRBD1 | TRBJ2-7 | TRBV10-3 | CATIAGGQGSYEQYF | TGTGCCACAATTGCCGGAGGACAGGGGTCCTATGAGCAGTACTTC
NA | NA | TRBJ1-4 | TRBV7-2 | CASSLQGQGEKLFF | TGTGCCAGCAGTCTACAGGGCCAGGGTGAAAAACTGTTTTTT
few | NA | TRBJ1-1 | TRBV27 | CASSLQENTEAFF | TGTGCCAGCAGCCTGCAGGAAAACACTGAAGCTTTCTTT
NA | NA | TRBJ1-2 | TRBV5-7 | CASSLARQYGYTF | TGTGCCAGCAGCTTGGCCCGACAGTATGGCTACACCTTC
few | TRBD1 | TRBJ1-5 | TRBV5-8 | CASRGQGNSNQPQHF | TGTGCCAGCAGAGGACAGGGCAATAGCAATCAGCCCCAGCATTTT
NA | NA | TRBJ1-6 | TRBV10-1 | CASSEKEGCNSPLHF | TGCGCCAGCAGTGAAAAGGAGGGGTGTAATTCACCCCTCCACTTT
NA | TRBD1 | TRBJ2-7 | TRBV29-1 | CSVGTGYEQYF | TGCAGCGTTGGGACAGGCTACGAGCAGTACTTC
NA | TRBD1 | TRBJ2-5 | TRBV5-1 | CASSLGQGEETQYF | TGCGCCAGCAGCCTTGGGCAGGGGGAAGAGACCCAGTACTTC
NA | NA | TRBJ2-3 | TRBV29-1 | CSVEGGPFSTDTQYF | TGCAGCGTTGAAGGGGGGCCCTTCAGCACAGATACGCAGTATTTT
NA | NA | TRBJ1-2 | TRBV18 | CASSPPAQDYGYTF | TGTGCCAGCTCACCACCGGCACAGGACTATGGCTACACCTTC
NA | TRBD1 | TRBJ1-6 | TRBV6-5 | CASSYSTVQGDSPLHF | TGTGCCAGCAGTTACTCGACGGTTCAGGGGGATTCACCCCTCCACTTT
NA | TRBD2 | TRBJ2-1 | TRBV19 | CASSTRGSGIYNEQFF | TGTGCCAGTAGTACCCGGGGTAGCGGGATATACAATGAGCAGTTCTTC
NA | NA | TRBJ2-7 | TRBV6-5 | CASSSLARQNTYEQYF | TGTGCCAGCAGTTCCCTGGCCCGACAGAATACCTACGAGCAGTACTTC
NA | NA | TRBJ1-2 | TRBV2 | CASSDRNYGYTF | TGTGCCAGCTCAGACAGGAACTATGGCTACACCTTC
NA | NA | TRBJ1-2 | TRBV19 | CASSIGGTGNYGYTF | TGTGCCAGTAGTATTGGGGGGACGGGGAACTATGGCTACACCTTC
NA | NA | TRBJ1-5 | TRBV4-3 | CASSLLLGSNQPQHF | TGCGCCAGCAGCCTCCTCCTCGGTAGCAATCAGCCCCAGCATTTT
once | TRBD1 | TRBJ2-1 | TRBV29-1 | CSAAGQGYNEQFF | TGCAGCGCCGCGGGACAGGGCTACAATGAGCAGTTCTTC
NA | TRBD1 | TRBJ2-1 | TRBV5-6 | CASSGTGQGAYNEQFF | TGTGCCAGCAGTGGAACGGGACAGGGGGCCTACAATGAGCAGTTCTTC
once | NA | TRBJ1-5 | TRBV30 | CAWGKGPDQPQHF | TGTGCCTGGGGTAAGGGGCCCGATCAGCCCCAGCATTTT
NA | TRBD1 | TRBJ1-1 | TRBV27 | CASSPIRGPMGTEVFF | TGTGCCAGCAGTCCCATCAGGGGGCCCATGGGCACTGAAGTTTTCTTT
NA | TRBD1 | TRBJ1-4 | TRBV7-9 | CASSPGQETNEKLFF | TGTGCCAGCAGCCCCGGACAGGAAACTAATGAAAAACTGTTTTTT
NA | NA | TRBJ2-7 | TRBV9 | CASSVGSGGPYEQYF | TGTGCCAGCAGCGTAGGGTCAGGGGGGCCCTACGAGCAGTACTTC
NA | TRBD2 | TRBJ2-3 | TRBV30 | CAWSFAGGPGDTQYF | TGTGCCTGGAGTTTCGCGGGGGGCCCGGGGGATACGCAGTATTTT
NA | TRBD1 | TRBJ2-5 | TRBV18 | CASSPGTGLETQYF | TGTGCCAGCTCACCGGGGACAGGTCTGGAGACCCAGTACTTC
NA | NA | TRBJ2-3 | TRBV11-3 | CASSLTPGRGIDTQYF | TGTGCCAGCAGCTTAACCCCAGGGCGTGGTATAGATACGCAGTATTTT
NA | NA | TRBJ1-2 | TRBV9 | CASTMGGGAVGYTF | TGTGCCAGCACCATGGGGGGGGGCGCTGTTGGCTACACCTTC
NA | TRBD1 | TRBJ2-7 | TRBV19 | CASSPLQGAVDEQYF | TGTGCCAGTAGCCCCTTACAGGGGGCAGTCGACGAGCAGTACTTC
NA | NA | TRBJ2-7 | TRBV4-1 | CASSQQGRNEQYF | TGCGCCAGCAGCCAACAGGGTCGAAACGAGCAGTACTTC
NA | NA | TRBJ2-1 | TRBV27 | CASSRRGGHRTHSYNEQFF | TGTGCCAGCAGTAGGAGGGGGGGTCACAGGACCCACTCCTACAATGAGCAGTTCTTC